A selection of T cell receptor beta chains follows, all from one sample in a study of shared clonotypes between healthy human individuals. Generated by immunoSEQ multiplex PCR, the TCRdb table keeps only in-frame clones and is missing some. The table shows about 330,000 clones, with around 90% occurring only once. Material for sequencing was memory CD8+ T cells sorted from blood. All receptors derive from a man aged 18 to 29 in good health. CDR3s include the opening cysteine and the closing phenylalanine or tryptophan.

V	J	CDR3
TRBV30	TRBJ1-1	CAWSVGAMNTEAFF
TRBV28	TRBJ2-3	CASSYPGLGTDTQYF
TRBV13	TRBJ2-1	CASSSPSGDSSYNEQFF
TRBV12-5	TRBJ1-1	CASGLEVGWAETFF
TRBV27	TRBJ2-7	CASSLGLAGVEQYF
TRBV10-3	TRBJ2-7	CAISEATGAGAYITYEQYF
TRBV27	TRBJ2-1	CASSLDGVDEQFF
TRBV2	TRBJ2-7	CASSGGETTHEQYF
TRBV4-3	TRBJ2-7	CASSLWVAGDYEQYF
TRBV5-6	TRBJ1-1	CASSDRNTEAFF
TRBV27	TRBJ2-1	CASSLGQGLSNEQFF
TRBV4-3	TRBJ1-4	CASSRLTGGFEEKLFF
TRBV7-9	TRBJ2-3	CASSDGTGKDTQYF
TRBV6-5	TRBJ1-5	CASSYTGSGPQHF
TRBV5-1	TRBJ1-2	CASSLQGAEGYTF
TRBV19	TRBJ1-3	CASSIIRETDIYF
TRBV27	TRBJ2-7	CASSFGRGAYEQYF
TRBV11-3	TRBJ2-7	CASSEGARGAYEQYF
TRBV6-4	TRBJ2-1	CASSEDLTSYNEQFF
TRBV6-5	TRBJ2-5	CASSFGTGEVGTQYF
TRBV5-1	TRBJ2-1	CASSLQSTTSGGAVEQFF
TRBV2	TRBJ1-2	CASSGGQAYGYTF
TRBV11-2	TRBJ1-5	CASSNPGPQHF
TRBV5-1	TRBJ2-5	CASSLGPREKETQYF
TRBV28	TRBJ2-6	CASAGTGDSGANVLTF
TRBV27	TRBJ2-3	CASILTSGGTDTQYF
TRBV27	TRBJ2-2	CASSLNTGELFF
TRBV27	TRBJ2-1	CASSPTAGEQFF
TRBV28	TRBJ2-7	CASRYETGWDEQYF
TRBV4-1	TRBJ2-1	CASAGREGDGEQFF
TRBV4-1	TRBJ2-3	CASSLLAGTDTQYF
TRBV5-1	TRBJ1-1	CASSNPPGQGNTEAFF
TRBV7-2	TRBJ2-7	CASSTDSSYEQYF
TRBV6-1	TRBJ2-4	CASSGRDRVGIQYF
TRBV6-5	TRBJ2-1	CASSYDGNEQFF
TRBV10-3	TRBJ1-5	CAISAQFVIVDRSNQPQHF
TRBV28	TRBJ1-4	CASSSRDRAEEKLFF
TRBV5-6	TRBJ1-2	CASSFDGTHYGYTF
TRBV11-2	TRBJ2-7	CASSRHLTSVYEQYF